This record concerns one TCR beta chain sequence. Its antigen remains unidentified. This sample stems from a study of CD8+CD57+ T cells in acquired aplastic anemia. Study-wide context: Yields of DNA that came from sorted CD4+ and CD8+ cells averaged approximately 3.5 ug. Roughly 11 million reads, on average, were obtained for CD4+ cells from healthy donors.

CDR3 and TCR beta VDJ profiling relied on genomic DNA as the template. TCRdb recomputed calls from the reads with MiXCR, one row per CDR3 protein. Of approximately 380,000 distinct CDR3 sequences listed, 65% to 80% are singletons. General study results and limits: Between patients and controls, CD8+ Simpson's diversity did not vary significantly.

This sequence was found in a human donor in good health, serving as a control. The source material was sorted CD4+, CD8+, or CD8+CD57+ T cells (not recorded which) from PBMCs.

CDR3 amino acids: CSADSGDSPHEQYF. CDR3 in DNA: TGCAGTGCTGACAGTGGCGATTCGCCCCACGAGCAGTACTTC. This chain links TRBV20-1 with TRBJ2-7; TRBD1 is a possible D gene (5 bases). Germline-derived CDR1 and CDR2 are DFQATT and SNEGSKA (reference sequence). Trimming took 5 bases from V and 5 from J, leaving 19 bases between them. The CDR3 runs to 14 residues.